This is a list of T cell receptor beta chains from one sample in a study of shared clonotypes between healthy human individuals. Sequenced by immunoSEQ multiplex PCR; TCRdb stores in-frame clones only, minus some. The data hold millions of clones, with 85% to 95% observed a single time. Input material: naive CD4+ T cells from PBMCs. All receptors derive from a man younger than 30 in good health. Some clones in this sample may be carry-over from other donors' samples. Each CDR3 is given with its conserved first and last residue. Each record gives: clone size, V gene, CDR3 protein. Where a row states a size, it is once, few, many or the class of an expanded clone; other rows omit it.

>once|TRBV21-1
CASRRKSPRTGDGSGNTIYF
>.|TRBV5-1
CASSLAGDLGGAQYF
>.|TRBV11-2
CASSLDGGEAFF
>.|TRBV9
CASSVTRRGTDTQYF
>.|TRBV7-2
CASSLAAQQFF
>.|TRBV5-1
CASRALALGNEQFF
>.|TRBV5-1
CASSLQATGFEEQYF
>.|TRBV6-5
CASSYSKRNTEAFF
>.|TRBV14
CASSQDWGQGFTEAFF
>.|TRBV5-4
CATWDYPKNEQYF
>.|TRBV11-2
CASSLLPLNYGYTF
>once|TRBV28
CASSQAGREGELFF
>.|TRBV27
CASSPRTGGEWTEAFF
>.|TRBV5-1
CASSLDPAGSNQPQHF
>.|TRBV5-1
CASSFRATGSGANVLTF
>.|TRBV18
CASSPSGQGKYEQYF
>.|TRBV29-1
CSVDWGSGANVLTF
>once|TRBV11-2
CASSLDLGFAEQFF
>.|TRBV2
CASSEMRGSLNTGELFF
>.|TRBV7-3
CASSYDALGNEQFF
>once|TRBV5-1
CASTLTPSSGNTIYF
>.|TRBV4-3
CASSNYRAAQPDTQYF
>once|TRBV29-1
CSVRRGDMDTQYF
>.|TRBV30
CAWSGGHETQYF
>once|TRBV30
CAWGTGIQRDGYTF
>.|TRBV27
CASSSDGSRAEAFF
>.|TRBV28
CASSLGLGVSEQFF
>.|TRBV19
CASSRLAHYNEQFF
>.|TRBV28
CASSLPGPPDTQYF
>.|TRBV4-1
CASSHPDSLGNQPQHF
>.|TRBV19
CASSIVGTGVQAFF
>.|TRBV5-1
CASSLGLAGGRVDTQYF
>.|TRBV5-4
CASSLRDYTDTQYF
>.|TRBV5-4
CASSSGLAGPSYNEQFF
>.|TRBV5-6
CASSSVLGRTDTQYF
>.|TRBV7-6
CASSPYQREWQETQYF
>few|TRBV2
CASTLELNQPQHF
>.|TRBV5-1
CASSFREGDTEAFF
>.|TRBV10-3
CAITFSREDEQYF
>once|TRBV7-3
CASSAGQGMQETQYF
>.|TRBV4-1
CASSHPLAGPYNEQFF
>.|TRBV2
CASSASRGPNEKLFF
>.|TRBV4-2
CASSRGPGDEAFF
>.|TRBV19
CASSQDRGRDTQYF
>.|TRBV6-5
CASRWDSFVAEAFF
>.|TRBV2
CASSAGDLSGNTIYF
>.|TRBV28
CASREGGRETQYF
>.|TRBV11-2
CASSLGKRTSYNEQFF
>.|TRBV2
CASSLSGSSVNEQFF
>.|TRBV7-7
CASSLISVTDTQYF
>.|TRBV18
CASSPMGAGVPDTQYF